This entry concerns a single TCR beta chain. Its antigen is still unknown. With a much larger clone just one base away, this may be a read error. The sample originates from a study of shared clonotypes between healthy human individuals. The study, taken as a whole, reports: Clonotype sharing among donors likely depends on sequencing depth.

Once extracted for a subset, genomic DNA was divided evenly among several immunoSEQ plates. Sequencing used immunoSEQ multiplex PCR; TCRdb keeps in-frame clones, though not all of them. The data show 450,000 to 600,000 clones, 79% seen once. Donors were Caucasian adults residing in Nashville, Tennessee, USA. Germline V gives CDR1 SGHRS, CDR2 YFSETQ. V was pared by 2 bases and J by 3 bases, with 3 bases between. The CDR3 length is 11 residues. The receptor was derived from a middle-aged woman in good health. Some clones in this sample may be carry-over from other donors' samples. The specimen sequenced was PBMCs. The chain carries TRBV5-1 and TRBJ2-7; no clear D. CDR3 protein: CASSFNYEQYF. The CDR3 bases are TGCGCCAGCAGCTTTAACTACGAGCAGTACTTC.